The rows below give T cell receptor beta chains drawn from one sample of a study of early T cells in non-severe SARS-CoV-2 infection. Using its own MiXCR run on the 5' RACE reads, TCRdb lists one record per CDR3 protein. Here the sample spans approximately 97,000 distinct CDR3 sequences, less than 15% being singletons. The sample taken for sequencing was whole blood. The receptors originated from an adult who was a healthcare worker with PCR-confirmed SARS-CoV-2 infection or an uninfected control (not recorded which). Both conserved end residues are part of each CDR3. Fields, in order: clone size, D gene, V gene, J gene, CDR3 protein, CDR3 DNA. D genes are given only for firm matches. For some rows the clone size is stated as once, few or many, or as a class when expanded; others skip it.

>few|.|TRBV7-8|TRBJ1-4
CASNRDWGEKLFF
TGTGCCAGCAACCGGGACTGGGGTGAAAAACTGTTTTTT
>few|.|TRBV28|TRBJ2-7
CASSFGDSSYEQYF
TGTGCCAGCAGTTTTGGTGACAGCTCCTACGAGCAGTACTTC
>few|.|TRBV11-3|TRBJ2-5
CASSSWDNQETQYF
TGTGCCAGCAGCTCCTGGGACAACCAAGAGACCCAGTACTTC
>.|TRBD1|TRBV28|TRBJ1-5
CASDGAGTGDQPQHF
TGTGCCAGCGACGGAGCCGGGACAGGGGATCAGCCCCAGCATTTT
>few|TRBD2|TRBV7-9|TRBJ2-7
CASSLDGGVYEQYF
TGTGCCAGCAGCTTAGATGGGGGGGTCTACGAGCAGTACTTC
>.|.|TRBV6-2/TRBV6-3|TRBJ1-1
CASSPGRNTEAFF
TGTGCCAGCAGTCCAGGCCGTAACACTGAAGCTTTCTTT
>few|TRBD1|TRBV28|TRBJ1-1
CASSLGGQGTEAFF
TGTGCCAGCAGTTTAGGGGGACAGGGCACTGAAGCTTTCTTT
>many|.|TRBV12-3/TRBV12-4|TRBJ1-5
CASRQGSRYSNQPQHF
TGTGCCAGCAGGCAGGGGAGTAGGTATAGCAATCAGCCCCAGCATTTT
>.|.|TRBV6-1|TRBJ1-4
CASSGTSDEKLFF
TGTGCCAGCAGTGGGACGTCGGATGAAAAACTGTTTTTT
>few|TRBD2|TRBV5-4|TRBJ2-3
CASSSSGSRTDTQYF
TGTGCCAGCAGCTCGAGCGGGAGCAGGACAGATACGCAGTATTTT
>many|.|TRBV20-1|TRBJ2-1
CSARDLSLGGEQFF
TGCAGTGCTAGAGATCTTAGCCTAGGGGGTGAGCAGTTCTTC
>many|.|TRBV6-4|TRBJ2-3
CASSEAVGAPTDTQYF
TGTGCCAGCAGTGAGGCGGTTGGGGCGCCGACAGATACGCAGTATTTT
>many|TRBD1|TRBV6-5|TRBJ2-2
CASTDQGQGNTGELFF
TGTGCCAGCACCGACCAGGGACAGGGGAACACCGGGGAGCTGTTTTTT
>.|.|TRBV28|TRBJ2-7
CASMGEFRQYF
TGTGCCAGCATGGGAGAATTCAGGCAGTACTTC
>.|TRBD1|TRBV20-1|TRBJ1-1
CSARDWTGSTEASF
TGCAGTGCTAGAGATTGGACAGGAAGCACTGAAGCTTCCTTT
>.|TRBD1|TRBV6-5|TRBJ2-2
CASRRDRATGELFF
TGTGCCAGCAGGCGGGACAGGGCCACCGGGGAGCTGTTTTTT
>.|.|TRBV10-2|TRBJ2-4
CASAKTEKDIQYF
TGCGCCAGCGCGAAGACAGAAAAGGACATTCAGTACTTC
>few|TRBD2|TRBV28|TRBJ2-5
CASGRTSGRSETQYF
TGTGCCAGCGGCAGGACTAGCGGGAGGTCAGAGACCCAGTACTTC
>few|.|TRBV18|TRBJ2-1
CASSQVILLYSYNEQFF
TGTGCCAGCTCACAGGTTATCCTGCTCTACTCCTACAATGAGCAGTTCTTC
>.|.|TRBV7-9|TRBJ2-2
CASSPTRLVELFF
TGTGCCAGCAGCCCGACACGTCTTGTGGAGCTGTTTTTT
>many|TRBD1|TRBV18|TRBJ1-1
CASSPSRDRGTEAFF
TGTGCCAGCTCACCATCCCGGGACAGGGGTACTGAAGCTTTCTTT
>.|.|TRBV11-3|TRBJ2-2
CASSLVSSVGAGELFF
TGTGCCAGCAGCTTAGTTTCCAGCGTGGGGGCCGGGGAGCTGTTTTTT
>.|.|TRBV21-1|TRBJ2-1
CASGFVAGPDNEQFF
TGTGCCAGCGGTTTTGTAGCGGGGCCAGACAATGAGCAGTTCTTC
>.|.|TRBV3-1|TRBJ2-5
CASSQEAETQYF
TGTGCCAGCAGCCAAGAGGCGGAGACCCAGTACTTC
>.|.|TRBV28|TRBJ2-5
CASSSGQETQYF
TGTGCCAGCAGTTCGGGGCAAGAGACCCAGTACTTC
>once|TRBD2|TRBV9|TRBJ2-7
CASSTSGVGYEPYF
TGTGCCAGCAGCACAAGCGGGGTGGGCTACGAGCCGTACTTC
>few|.|TRBV5-5|TRBJ2-3
CASSPTGAEYF
TGTGCCAGCAGCCCGACGGGGGCGGAGTATTTT
>few|TRBD2|TRBV2|TRBJ2-3
CASGGLAGEIDTQYF
TGTGCCAGCGGGGGCCTAGCGGGAGAGATAGATACGCAGTATTTT
>many|.|TRBV6-1|TRBJ1-5
CASSEQDGNQPQHF
TGTGCCAGCAGTGAACAGGACGGCAATCAGCCCCAGCATTTT
>.|TRBD2|TRBV28|TRBJ2-1
CASSAVVAGGRAEQFF
TGTGCCAGCAGCGCTGTAGTAGCGGGAGGGCGGGCTGAGCAGTTCTTC
>many|TRBD2|TRBV12-3/TRBV12-4|TRBJ2-3
CASRNSGATQYF
TGTGCCAGCAGAAATAGCGGGGCGACGCAGTATTTT
>many|TRBD1|TRBV20-1|TRBJ1-1
CSARSDRAIAEAFF
TGCAGTGCTAGGTCGGACAGGGCGATCGCTGAAGCTTTCTTT
>many|.|TRBV20-1|TRBJ1-5
CSATAGRPQHF
TGCAGTGCTACCGCGGGGAGGCCCCAGCATTTT
>few|TRBD2|TRBV20-1|TRBJ2-1
CSATSGSDYNEQFF
TGCAGTGCTACAAGCGGGAGTGACTACAATGAGCAGTTCTTC
>.|TRBD2|TRBV7-2|TRBJ2-3
CASSRRPSGTDTQYF
TGTGCCAGCAGCCGTCGTCCTAGCGGGACAGATACGCAGTATTTT
>.|.|TRBV24-1|TRBJ2-3
CATSDSDRDTQYF
TGTGCCACCAGTGACTCGGACCGAGATACGCAGTATTTT
>many|.|TRBV29-1|TRBJ2-7
CSVVRASYEQYF
TGCAGCGTTGTGAGGGCCTCCTACGAGCAGTACTTC
>few|.|TRBV7-3|TRBJ2-7
CASSSLSGWYEQYF
TGTGCCAGCAGCTCCCTGTCGGGGTGGTACGAGCAGTACTTC
>many|TRBD1|TRBV10-3|TRBJ1-1
CAISNAGGGTEAFF
TGTGCCATCAGTAACGCAGGGGGAGGCACTGAAGCTTTCTTT
>few|.|TRBV20-1|TRBJ2-7
CSARDLLGTYEQYF
TGCAGTGCTAGAGATCTCCTCGGTACCTACGAGCAGTACTTC
>many|.|TRBV28|TRBJ1-1
CASSLRGLEAFF
TGTGCCAGCAGTTTGCGGGGGCTTGAAGCTTTCTTT
>few|.|TRBV12-3/TRBV12-4|TRBJ2-2
CASSLGQGGELFF
TGTGCCAGCAGTTTAGGGCAGGGCGGGGAGCTGTTTTTT
>few|TRBD1|TRBV20-1|TRBJ2-7
CSAEGTGRSPDEQYF
TGCAGTGCAGAGGGGACAGGGAGGAGTCCGGACGAGCAGTACTTC
>few|.|TRBV5-6|TRBJ2-2
CASSQGTRGSSGELFF
TGTGCCAGCAGCCAAGGGACCCGAGGTTCGTCCGGGGAGCTGTTTTTT
>many|.|TRBV29-1|TRBJ2-6
CSAAYSGANVLTF
TGCAGCGCCGCCTACTCTGGGGCCAACGTCCTGACTTTC
>few|.|TRBV11-2|TRBJ2-1
CASSLAGVTNEQFF
TGTGCCAGCAGCTTAGCGGGAGTAACAAATGAGCAGTTCTTC
>.|TRBD1|TRBV12-3/TRBV12-4|TRBJ1-6
CASRGQGAFSPLHF
TGTGCCAGCAGAGGACAGGGGGCGTTTTCACCCCTCCACTTT
>few|TRBD1|TRBV27|TRBJ1-6
CASRTGAGGKSPLHF
TGTGCCAGCAGGACAGGGGCCGGGGGAAAGTCACCCCTCCACTTT
>few|.|TRBV29-1|TRBJ2-7
CSAGGGGEQYF
TGCAGCGCTGGAGGGGGGGGCGAGCAGTACTTC
>many|.|TRBV18|TRBJ2-1
CASSHGGNEQFF
TGTGCCAGCTCCCATGGGGGGAATGAGCAGTTCTTC
>few|TRBD1|TRBV2|TRBJ1-1
CASSGQGHTEAFF
TGTGCCAGCAGTGGACAGGGACACACTGAAGCTTTCTTT
>.|TRBD1|TRBV28|TRBJ2-3
CASSFTGASDTQYF
TGTGCCAGCAGTTTTACAGGGGCTAGCGATACGCAGTATTTT